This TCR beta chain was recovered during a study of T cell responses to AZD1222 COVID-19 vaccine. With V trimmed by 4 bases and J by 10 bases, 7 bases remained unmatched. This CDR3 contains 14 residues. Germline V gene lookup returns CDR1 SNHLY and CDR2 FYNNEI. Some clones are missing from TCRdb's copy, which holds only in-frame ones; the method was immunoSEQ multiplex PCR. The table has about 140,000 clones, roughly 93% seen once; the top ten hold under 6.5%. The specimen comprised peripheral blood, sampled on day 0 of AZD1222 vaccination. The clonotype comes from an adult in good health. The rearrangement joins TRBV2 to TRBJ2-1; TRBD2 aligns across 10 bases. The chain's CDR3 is CASSGTSGKGEQFF. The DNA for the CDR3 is TGTGCCAGCAGTGGTACTAGCGGGAAGGGAGAGCAGTTCTTC.